This TCR beta chain was profiled in a study of OX40 agonist ivuxolimab in advanced cancers. Whole-study results and caveats: Antigen specificity remained undetermined for the expanded peripheral T cells. Researchers report that CD8+ T cells had, on average, more expanded clones than CD4+. Within 6 weeks, CD4+ and CD8+ blood T cells expanded clonally at 0.1 to 3.0 mg/kg.

This clone was detected once. As yet, its antigen is unknown. Profiled with immunoSEQ multiplex PCR; TCRdb holds only in-frame clones, not every one. This sample has about 73,000 clones, with 90% found just once. CDR3 length: 15 amino acids. Per the germline V gene, CDR1 is SGHNT and CDR2 is YYREEE (reference sequence). Germline trimming cut 0 bases from V and 5 bases from J; bases unmatched to any gene: 4. The sequence was collected from an adult with an advanced solid tumor such as melanoma, head and neck, liver or kidney cancer. The sample here was CD4+ or CD8+ T cells sorted from blood, taken in a trial of the OX40 agonist ivuxolimab. The chain carries TRBV5-4 and TRBJ2-3; 9 nucleotides match TRBD1. The CDR3 here is CASSLEDRGIDTQYF. The CDR3 DNA reads TGTGCCAGCAGCTTGGAGGACAGGGGAATAGATACGCAGTATTTT.